The 10 T cell receptor beta chains below all came from one sample that was sequenced in a study of T cell responses to AZD1222 COVID-19 vaccine (dated by TCRdb to 2020 to 2023). The library was generated by the immunoSEQ multiplex PCR assay. The table comes from immuneACCESS by way of TCRdb, which keeps in-frame sequences with V and J called. Part of the clones is missing from these tables; in studies checked, under half for an unresolved V gene and the rest for unknown reasons. In all, the sample holds 85,000 to 100,000 clones, and around 90% of those were seen once. The ten largest account for about 3.7% of the sample. The time point label, as the study defines it: baseline before first vaccination. Sequenced material: peripheral blood, taken on day 0 of AZD1222 vaccination. The receptor set was obtained from an adult in good health.

The J gene is TRBJ1-4, the V gene TRBV10-3; the match to TRBD1 covers 7 bases. In germline, CDR1 is ENHRY, CDR2 SYGVKD. V lost 2 bases and J lost 7; bases outside the gene matches: 10. The CDR3 is made up of 16 amino acids. The chain's CDR3 is CAISETTTGKGEKLFF. Here the CDR3 DNA reads TGTGCCATCAGTGAGACGACGACAGGGAAAGGTGAAAAACTGTTTTTT.

The chain couples TRBV7-3 to TRBJ1-5, with D perhaps matching TRBD1 (5 bases). The CDR3 is made up of 13 amino acids. The V end lost 5 bases, the J end lost 1 base, and 6 bases lay between the germline ends. The germline CDR1 and CDR2 sequences are SGHTA and FQGTGA. DNA of the CDR3: TGTGCCAGCAGCCGGGACAGCAATCAGCCCCAGCATTTT. Translating it yields CASSRDSNQPQHF.

The chain couples TRBV19 to TRBJ1-6; D unresolved. The V and J ends lost 2 bases and 13 bases respectively, with 15 bases between them. This CDR3 has 14 residues. Germline values: CDR1 LNHDA, CDR2 SQIVND (reference sequence). For the CDR3, the DNA is TGTGCCAGTAGTATAACTGGAGGCCAGCCCCCCCTCCACTTT. Its translation: CASSITGGQPPLHF.

The chain links TRBV5-1 to TRBJ2-3, with D tentatively TRBD2 (5 bases). Germline CDR1 SGHRS, CDR2 YFSETQ. This CDR3 is built from 14 residues. Trimming removed 1 base at V and 5 bases at J, with 11 bases between. This CDR3 reads CASSLMLAGDTQYF. The CDR3 nucleotides are TGCGCCAGCAGCTTGATGCTAGCTGGAGATACGCAGTATTTT.

This rearrangement joins TRBV5-6 to TRBJ2-3, with D possibly matching TRBD2 (6 bases). Germline CDR1 and CDR2: SGHDT and YYEEEE. This CDR3 has 12 residues. The V end was cut by 5 bases, the J end by 12 bases, with 16 bases between. For the CDR3, the DNA is TGTGCCAGCAGTCCGGGGGACGGGTTCCAGTATTTT. Translated, it gives CASSPGDGFQYF.

The chain employs TRBV6-5 and TRBJ1-3, with 8 bases fitting TRBD1. V gave up 5 bases and J gave up 4 bases; unmatched junction bases: 4. The CDR3 runs to 14 residues. Germline assignment: CDR1 MNHEY and CDR2 SVGAGI. In nucleotides, the CDR3 is TGTGCCAGCAGTACCCGGACAGGGGGAAACACCATATATTTT. This translates into CASSTRTGGNTIYF.

The chain links TRBV12-5 to TRBJ1-2; 8 bases map to TRBD1. CDR1 LGHNT and CDR2 FRNRAP come from the germline V gene. The J segment lost 3 bases and the V segment lost 9 bases, leaving 21 bases of the junction unmatched. The CDR3 extends over 18 amino acids. Here the CDR3 DNA reads TGTGCTAGCCGCCTTGTTGTGACCCGGGACAGGAGTGACTATGGCTACACCTTC. Amino acids: CASRLVVTRDRSDYGYTF.

The chain is built from TRBV3-1 (or the pseudogene TRBV3-2) and TRBJ2-7; no definite D call. Germline values: CDR1 LGHDT, CDR2 YNNKEL (reference sequence). Trimming cost V 4 bases and J 7 bases, with 11 bases left between them. The CDR3 contains 12 residues. CDR3 sequence: CASSRLEGEQYF. The CDR3 DNA sequence: TGTGCCAGCAGCCGACTCGAAGGGGAGCAGTACTTC.

V and J are TRBV7-3 and TRBJ1-1; unclear D gene. The germline V and J ends were trimmed by 1 base and 7 bases, with 7 bases remaining between them. CDR1 and CDR2 (germline): SGHTA, FQGTGA. The CDR3 is 12 amino acids. In DNA form, the CDR3 reads TGTGCCAGCAGCTTAATGAGGCTTGAAGCTTTCTTT. Protein product: CASSLMRLEAFF.

This clone showed up just once. The V call is TRBV7-9, the J call TRBJ1-5; the D is unclear. V shed 1 base and J shed 0 bases, with 19 bases lying between them. In germline, CDR1 is SEHNR, CDR2 FQNEAQ (reference sequence). The CDR3 covers 19 residues. The CDR3 nucleotides are TGTGCCAGCAGCTTAGAGGCCGCAGGTTCACTCTATAGCAATCAGCCCCAGCATTTT. Its protein is CASSLEAAGSLYSNQPQHF.